These 25 T cell receptor beta chains originate from one sample sequenced in a study of cytomegalovirus exposure and HLA in healthy donors. The PCR employed 60 Vbeta primers together with 13 Jbeta primers. Sequencing was performed with immunoSEQ multiplex PCR; in TCRdb, only in-frame clones are kept and a portion is missing. The sample lists about 200,000 clones; around 77% were seen once. Input material: PBMCs. These receptors were taken from a woman in her 30s in good health and CMV-seronegative.

V and J are TRBV6-4 and TRBJ2-3, with TRBD2 matching 15 bases. V trimming: 8 bases; J trimming: 4 bases; junction bases outside the gene matches: 4. Germline-derived CDR1 and CDR2 are MRHNA and SNTAGT. The CDR3 runs to 15 residues. For the CDR3, the DNA is TGTGCCAGCTCCGGACTAGCGGGAGGGCCAGATACGCAGTATTTT. It codes for CASSGLAGGPDTQYF.

The V call is TRBV10-3, the J call TRBJ2-3; a possible D gene is TRBD1 (6 bases). Per germline, CDR1 ENHRY and CDR2 SYGVKD. Trimming removed 7 bases at V and 5 bases at J, with 19 bases between. The CDR3 runs 15 residues. The DNA for the CDR3 is TGTGCCATCAAAAGGGCGGCAGGGGAAGGAGATACGCAGTATTTT. It specifies CAIKRAAGEGDTQYF.

This rearrangement joins TRBV29-1 to TRBJ2-5; 7 bases match TRBD1. CDR1 is SQVTM and CDR2 is ANQGSEA in the germline V gene. The CDR3 consists of 13 residues. The J segment lost 1 base and the V segment lost 5 bases, leaving 4 bases of the junction unmatched. The CDR3, as DNA: TGCAGCGTTACAGGGGCAGGCCAAGAGACCCAGTACTTC. Translating gives CSVTGAGQETQYF.

The V and J genes are TRBV4-1 and TRBJ2-2; TRBD1 aligns across 11 bases. The trim removed 1 base at V and 4 bases at J, leaving 5 bases unmatched. The length of the CDR3 is 17 residues. CDR1 and CDR2 from the germline V gene are MGHRA and YSYEKL. In DNA, the CDR3 is TGCGCCAGCAGCCAAGCCGGGGGGACAGGGGGCACCGGGGAGCTGTTTTTT. Encoded protein: CASSQAGGTGGTGELFF.

This sequence joins TRBV4-2 and TRBJ2-3; 7 bases agree with TRBD2. V lost 0 bases and J lost 6; bases outside the gene matches: 6. The CDR3 covers 15 residues. Germline V gene data show CDR1 as LGHNA and CDR2 as YNFKEQ. CDR3 sequence reads: CASSQESGKGDTQYF. As DNA, the CDR3 is TGTGCCAGCAGCCAAGAAAGCGGGAAGGGTGATACGCAGTATTTT.

The chain has TRBV5-1 and TRBJ2-7, with D perhaps TRBD1 (5 bases). The CDR3 has 17 residues. Germline V gene sequence: CDR1 SGHRS, CDR2 YFSETQ. V lost 4 bases, J lost 4 bases, and 24 bases lay in between. In DNA form, the CDR3 reads TGCGCCAGCAGCCTAGGACACCCCGCGATTGACATGTACGAGCAGTACTTC. Translated, it gives CASSLGHPAIDMYEQYF.

This chain joins TRBV19 and TRBJ2-2, with 8 bases identical to TRBD2. Germline-derived CDR1 and CDR2 are LNHDA and SQIVND (reference sequence). V trimming: 7 bases; J trimming: 0 bases; junction bases outside the gene matches: 10. The CDR3 sequence is 17 residues long. CDR3 sequence (DNA): TGTGCCAGTAATTTTTGGGGGCGGGGGGCGAACACCGGGGAGCTGTTTTTT. Translation gives CASNFWGRGANTGELFF.

This clone turned up a few times. The CDR3 is CASSSIGDTEAFF. For the CDR3, the DNA is TGTGCCAGCAGCTCCATAGGGGACACTGAAGCTTTCTTT. The V gene is TRBV13, the J gene TRBJ1-1; possibly TRBD1 for D (5 bases). Per germline, CDR1 PRHDT and CDR2 FYEKMQ (reference sequence). The CDR3 covers 13 residues. Trimming removed 4 bases at V and 3 bases at J, with 9 bases between.

The chain has TRBV15 and TRBJ2-2; TRBD1 matches at 7 bases. Germline CDR1 LNHNV, CDR2 YYDKDF (reference sequence). The CDR3 totals 14 residues. V lost 9 bases and J lost 0; bases outside the gene matches: 4. The CDR3 region has the DNA TGTGCCACAAGGGACAGTCCGAACACCGGGGAGCTGTTTTTT. This encodes CATRDSPNTGELFF.

This clone was seen a handful of times. The CDR3 bases are TGTGCCAGCTCACCAAAAGACAGGGGGCTATACGAGCAGTACTTC. Its protein product is CASSPKDRGLYEQYF. The chain recombines TRBV18 with TRBJ2-7, with TRBD1 matching over 10 bases. Germline V gene sequence: CDR1 KGHSH, CDR2 LQKENI. J lost 4 bases, V lost 2 bases, and 5 bases had no gene match. The CDR3 extends over 15 amino acids.

This rearrangement joins TRBV6-1 to TRBJ1-1, with a possible D match to TRBD1 (6 bases). Germline V lookup: CDR1 MNHNS, CDR2 SASEGT. This CDR3 is built from 15 residues. V was cut by 6 bases and J by 0 bases, with 14 bases left in between. As DNA, the CDR3 is TGTGCCAGCAGGACGCACAGGGAGATGAACACTGAAGCTTTCTTT. Amino acid sequence: CASRTHREMNTEAFF.

The gene calls are TRBV6-6 and TRBJ2-5; no clear D gene. The DNA end lines up better with TRBJ2-7; the J call may be wrong. The CDR3 sequence is 16 residues long. Germline CDR1 and CDR2: MNHNY and SVGAGI (reference sequence). The CDR3 bases are TGTGCCAGCAGTTACTCAATACCCCCTGGAAACTACGAGCAGTACTTC. Its protein product is CASSYSIPPGNYEQYF.

V usage is TRBV7-8 and J usage is TRBJ1-5; D not resolved. Trimming cost V 5 bases and J 7 bases, with 12 bases left between them. Germline loops: CDR1 SGHVS, CDR2 FQNEAQ. This CDR3 is built from 13 residues. CDR3 nucleotide sequence: TGTGCCAGCAGCGCCTCGGGAATCCAGCCCCAGCATTTT. Protein sequence: CASSASGIQPQHF.

V gene TRBV9 combines with J gene TRBJ1-2; 8 nucleotides align to TRBD1. From germline, CDR1 is SGDLS and CDR2 YYNGEE. The V gene end was trimmed by 4 bases and the J gene end by 2 bases; junction bases not matched to a gene: 7. The CDR3 runs 15 residues. The DNA for the CDR3 is TGTGCCAGCAGCTACGGACAGGGAGGCAACTATGGCTACACCTTC. Protein sequence: CASSYGQGGNYGYTF.

There are a few counts of this clone. The chain uses TRBV5-6 and TRBJ2-7; 13 nucleotides match TRBD2. The length of the CDR3 is 15 residues. Trimming cost V 6 bases and J 5 bases; bases outside gene matches: 8. CDR1 and CDR2 from the germline V gene are SGHDT and YYEEEE. CDR3 region: CASILLAGGPDEQYF. For the CDR3, the DNA is TGTGCCAGCATCCTACTAGCGGGAGGGCCGGACGAGCAGTACTTC.

This CDR3 reads CASSPRVENIQYF. The CDR3 bases are TGTGCCAGCTCACCCCGAGTTGAAAACATTCAGTACTTC. The rearrangement joins TRBV18 to TRBJ2-4, with D unclear. The CDR3 consists of 13 residues. The germline V gene has CDR1 KGHSH and CDR2 LQKENI. V lost 3 bases to trimming and J lost 5 bases, with 8 bases between them.

The rearrangement joins TRBV19 to TRBJ1-5; no clear D. Germline V gives CDR1 LNHDA, CDR2 SQIVND (reference sequence). This CDR3 is built from 17 residues. Trimming took 6 bases from V and 2 from J, leaving 20 bases between them. CDR3 sequence reads: CASRARVGGLGNQPQHF. CDR3 coding DNA: TGTGCCAGTAGGGCTCGGGTGGGCGGGCTGGGCAATCAGCCCCAGCATTTT.

The chain has TRBV27 and TRBJ2-5; 7 bases agree with TRBD2. Germline V CDR1 and CDR2: MNHEY, SMNVEV (reference sequence). Trimming cost V 5 bases and J 3 bases; bases outside gene matches: 6. This CDR3 is 14 amino acids long. Here the CDR3 DNA reads TGTGCCAGCAGTCTCCTAGCGGCCAAAGAGACCCAGTACTTC. It is translated as CASSLLAAKETQYF.

The gene calls are TRBV6-5 and TRBJ2-7; 11 nucleotides agree with TRBD2. J was trimmed by 4 bases and V by 6 bases; bases with no gene match: 8. Germline CDR1 reads MNHEY; CDR2 reads SVGAGI. The CDR3 loop spans 15 amino acids. The CDR3 nucleotides read TGTGCCAGCAGGGTCGAACTAGCGGGAGATTACGAGCAGTACTTC. This sequence encodes CASRVELAGDYEQYF.

The chain links TRBV2 to TRBJ2-1; 9 positions match TRBD2. The V segment lost 3 bases and the J segment 8 bases; nucleotides outside the gene matches: 8. CDR3 length: 15 residues. Looked up from germline, CDR1 is SNHLY and CDR2 is FYNNEI. CDR3 sequence: CASSEVAGVFHEQFF. The CDR3 coding sequence is TGTGCCAGCAGTGAGGTAGCGGGAGTATTCCATGAGCAGTTCTTC. Supplemented by reference TRBV2 and TRBJ2-1, the full variable domain reads EPEVTQTPSHQVTQMGQEVILRCVPISNHLYFYWYRQILGQKVEFLVSFYNNEISEKSEIFDDQFSVERPDGSNFTLKIRSTKLEDSAMYFCASSEVAGVFHEQFFGPGTRLTVL.

This CDR3 reads CASSTSGTSANIQYF. CDR3 nucleotides: TGTGCCAGCAGCACCTCAGGGACTAGCGCGAACATTCAGTACTTC. V gene TRBV9 combines with J gene TRBJ2-4; 10 bases fit TRBD2. Germline CDR1 reads SGDLS; CDR2 reads YYNGEE. V gave up 4 bases and J gave up 7 bases; unmatched junction bases: 8. This CDR3 contains 15 residues. The full variable domain, in which reference TRBV9 and TRBJ2-4 provide the parts outside the CDR3, is DSGVTQTPKHLITATGQRVTLRCSPRSGDLSVYWYQQSLDQGLQFLIQYYNGEERAKGNILERFSAQQFPDLHSELNLSSLELGDSALYFCASSTSGTSANIQYFGAGTRLSVL.

This chain links TRBV5-6 with TRBJ2-1, with 10 bases matching TRBD2. V shed 1 base and J 9 bases; nucleotides not matched to a gene: 13. The CDR3 has 17 residues. Germline CDR1 is SGHDT and CDR2 is YYEEEE. The CDR3 reads CASSLWPSGRLSAEQFF. The CDR3 coding sequence is TGTGCCAGCAGCTTGTGGCCTAGCGGGAGATTAAGTGCTGAGCAGTTCTTC. The complete variable domain, with remaining parts taken from reference TRBV5-6 and TRBJ2-1, reads DAGVTQSPTHLIKTRGQQVTLRCSPKSGHDTVSWYQQALGQGPQFIFQYYEEEERQRGNFPDRFSGHQFPNYSSELNVNALLLGDSALYLCASSLWPSGRLSAEQFFGPGTRLTVL.

The chain carries TRBV9 and TRBJ2-1, with 8 bases matching TRBD2. V shed 0 bases, J shed 5 bases, and the junction held 4 bases outside the gene matches. Germline loops: CDR1 SGDLS, CDR2 YYNGEE. This CDR3 spans 15 amino acids. The CDR3 reads CASSVGGSGNNEQFF. In nucleotides, the CDR3 is TGTGCCAGCAGCGTAGGGGGTAGCGGGAACAATGAGCAGTTCTTC.

The chain joins TRBV2 to TRBJ2-7, with TRBD1 matching 10 bases. The V gene end was trimmed by 5 bases and the J gene end by 4 bases; junction bases not matched to a gene: 5. Germline CDR1 reads SNHLY; CDR2 reads FYNNEI. The CDR3 has 14 residues. As DNA, the CDR3 is TGTGCCAGCAGTAGGGACAGGGGAACGTACGAGCAGTACTTC. Translated, it gives CASSRDRGTYEQYF.

This rearrangement joins TRBV9 to TRBJ2-3; 8 bases map to TRBD2. CDR3 length equals 15 residues. Trimming removed 0 bases from V and 7 bases from J; junction bases left unmatched: 7. Germline V lookup: CDR1 SGDLS, CDR2 YYNGEE. The CDR3 bases are TGTGCCAGCAGCGTAGCGGGGGGGCGGGCGCATACGCAGTATTTT. Translated, it gives CASSVAGGRAHTQYF.